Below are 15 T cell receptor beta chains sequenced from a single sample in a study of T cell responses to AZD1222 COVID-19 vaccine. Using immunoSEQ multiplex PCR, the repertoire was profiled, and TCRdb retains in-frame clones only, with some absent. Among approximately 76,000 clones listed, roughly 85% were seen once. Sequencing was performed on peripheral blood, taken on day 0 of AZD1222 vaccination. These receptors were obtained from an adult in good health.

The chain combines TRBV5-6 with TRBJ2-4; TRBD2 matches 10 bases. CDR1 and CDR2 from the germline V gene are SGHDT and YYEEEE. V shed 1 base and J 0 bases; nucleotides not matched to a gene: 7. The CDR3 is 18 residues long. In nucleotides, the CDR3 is TGTGCCAGCAGCTTGATCCCGACTAGCGGGCTAGCCAAAAACATTCAGTACTTC. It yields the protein CASSLIPTSGLAKNIQYF.

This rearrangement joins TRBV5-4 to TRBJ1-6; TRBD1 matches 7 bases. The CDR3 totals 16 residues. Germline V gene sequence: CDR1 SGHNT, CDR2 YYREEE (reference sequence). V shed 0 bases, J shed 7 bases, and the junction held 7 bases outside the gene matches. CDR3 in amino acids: CASSLGGGRGNSPLHF. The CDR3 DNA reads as TGTGCCAGCAGCTTGGGAGGGGGCCGGGGCAATTCACCCCTCCACTTT.

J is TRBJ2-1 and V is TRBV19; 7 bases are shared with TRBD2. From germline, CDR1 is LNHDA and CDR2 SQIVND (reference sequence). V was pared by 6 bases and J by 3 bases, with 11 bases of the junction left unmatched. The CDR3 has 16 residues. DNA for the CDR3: TGTGCCAGTAGCCCCCTAGCGGACTATCTCTACAATGAGCAGTTCTTC. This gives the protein CASSPLADYLYNEQFF.

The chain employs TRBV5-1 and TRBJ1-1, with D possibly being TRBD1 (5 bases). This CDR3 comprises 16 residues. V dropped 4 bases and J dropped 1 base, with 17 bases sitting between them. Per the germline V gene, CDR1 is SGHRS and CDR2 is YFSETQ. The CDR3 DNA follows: TGCGCCAGCAGCACGGCGGTCGGGGCGGCGAACACTGAAGCTTTCTTT. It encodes CASSTAVGAANTEAFF.

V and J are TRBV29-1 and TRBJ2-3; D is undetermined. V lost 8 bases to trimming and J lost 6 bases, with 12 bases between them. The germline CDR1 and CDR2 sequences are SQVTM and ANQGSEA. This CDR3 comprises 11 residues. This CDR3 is CSLRTPDTQYF. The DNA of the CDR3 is TGCAGCCTACGGACCCCCGATACGCAGTATTTT.

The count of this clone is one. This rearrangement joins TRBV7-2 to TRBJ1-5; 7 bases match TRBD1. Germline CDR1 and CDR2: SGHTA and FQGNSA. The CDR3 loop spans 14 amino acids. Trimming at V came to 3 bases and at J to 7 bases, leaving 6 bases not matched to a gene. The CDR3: CASSFDRVGQPQHF. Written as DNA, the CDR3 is TGTGCCAGCAGCTTCGACAGGGTGGGGCAGCCCCAGCATTTT.

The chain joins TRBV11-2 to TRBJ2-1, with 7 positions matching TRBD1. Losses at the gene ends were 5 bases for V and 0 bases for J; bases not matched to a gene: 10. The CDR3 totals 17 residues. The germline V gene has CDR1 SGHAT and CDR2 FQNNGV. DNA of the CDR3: TGTGCCAGCAGCCCAAAGGGGGCGGCCAGCTCCTACAATGAGCAGTTCTTC. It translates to CASSPKGAASSYNEQFF.

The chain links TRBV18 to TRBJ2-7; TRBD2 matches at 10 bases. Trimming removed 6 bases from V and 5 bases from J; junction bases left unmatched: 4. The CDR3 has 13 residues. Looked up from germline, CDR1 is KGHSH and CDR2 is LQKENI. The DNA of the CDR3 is TGTGCCAGCTCTCTAGCGGGAGCGAACGAGCAGTACTTC. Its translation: CASSLAGANEQYF.

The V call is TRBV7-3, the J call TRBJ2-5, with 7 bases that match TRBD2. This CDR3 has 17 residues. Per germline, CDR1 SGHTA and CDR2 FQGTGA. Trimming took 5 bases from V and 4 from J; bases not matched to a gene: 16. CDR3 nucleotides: TGTGCCAGCAGCCCACTGCCCCGGGGGGACCTTGGAGAGACCCAGTACTTC. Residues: CASSPLPRGDLGETQYF.

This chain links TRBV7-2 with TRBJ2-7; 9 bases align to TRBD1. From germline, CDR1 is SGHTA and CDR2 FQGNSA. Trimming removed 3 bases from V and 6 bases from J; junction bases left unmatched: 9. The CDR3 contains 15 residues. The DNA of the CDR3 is TGTGCCAGCAGCTTGGGTAGGGACAGGGTGGGCGAGCAGTACTTC. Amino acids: CASSLGRDRVGEQYF.

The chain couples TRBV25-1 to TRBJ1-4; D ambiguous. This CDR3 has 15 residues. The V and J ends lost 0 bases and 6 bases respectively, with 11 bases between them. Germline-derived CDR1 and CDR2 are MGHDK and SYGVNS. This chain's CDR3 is CASSEYRGLYEKLFF. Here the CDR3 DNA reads TGTGCCAGCAGTGAATATCGGGGTTTATATGAAAAACTGTTTTTT.

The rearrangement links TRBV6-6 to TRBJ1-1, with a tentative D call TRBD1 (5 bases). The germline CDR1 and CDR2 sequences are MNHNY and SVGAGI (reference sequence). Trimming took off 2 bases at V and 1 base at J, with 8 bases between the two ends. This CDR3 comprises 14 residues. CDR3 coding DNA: TGTGCCAGCAGTTACGGAGACAGGAACACTGAAGCTTTCTTT. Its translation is CASSYGDRNTEAFF.

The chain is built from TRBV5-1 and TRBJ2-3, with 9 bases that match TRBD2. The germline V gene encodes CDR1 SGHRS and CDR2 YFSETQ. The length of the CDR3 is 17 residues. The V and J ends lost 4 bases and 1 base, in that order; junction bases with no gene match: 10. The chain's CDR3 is CASSARGGLAGTDTQYF. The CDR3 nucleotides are TGCGCCAGCAGCGCTAGGGGGGGACTAGCCGGCACAGATACGCAGTATTTT.

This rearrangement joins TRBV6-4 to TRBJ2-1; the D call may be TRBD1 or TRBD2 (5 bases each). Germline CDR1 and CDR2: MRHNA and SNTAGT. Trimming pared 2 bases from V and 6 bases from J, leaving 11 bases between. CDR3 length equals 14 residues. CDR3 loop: CASSDEGRANEQFF. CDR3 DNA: TGTGCCAGCAGTGACGAGGGACGTGCCAATGAGCAGTTCTTC.

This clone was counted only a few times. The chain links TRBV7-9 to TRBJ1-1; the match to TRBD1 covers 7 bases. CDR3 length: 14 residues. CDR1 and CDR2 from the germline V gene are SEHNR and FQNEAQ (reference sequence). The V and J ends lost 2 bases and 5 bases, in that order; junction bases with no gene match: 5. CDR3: CASSLSGGRTEAFF. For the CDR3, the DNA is TGTGCCAGCAGCTTATCAGGGGGAAGGACTGAAGCTTTCTTT.